Listed here is a single T cell receptor (beta chain). Its target is not known. These data belong to a study of cytotoxic CD8 clonotypes in ibrutinib-treated CLL. Study observations and caveats: Upon ibrutinib response clonality rose, and upon progression it fell back toward baseline. Progressing patients had sampling times that differed from those of sustained-remission patients.

The method was immunoSEQ multiplex PCR; TCRdb's version includes in-frame clones alone and lacks a portion of them. The sample carries roughly 180,000 clones, 84% recorded once. CDR3 length: 14 amino acids. Between the trimmed V and J ends, which lost 5 bases and 0 bases, there was a span of 7 bases. Germline V CDR1 and CDR2: SNHLY, FYNNEI. The sequencing here drew on PBMCs, taken after 24 months of ibrutinib treatment. This sequence joins TRBV2 and TRBJ1-4; D uncertain. The TCR originated in a human donor with chronic lymphocytic leukemia. The CDR3 region has the DNA TGTGCCAGCAGTAGTTTTGCAACTAATGAAAAACTGTTTTTT. Translated: CASSSFATNEKLFF.